This is a list of T cell receptor beta chains from one sample in a study of beta chain features in type 1 diabetes. Profiled with immunoSEQ multiplex PCR; TCRdb holds only in-frame clones, not every one. The table records hundreds of thousands of clones, around 15% of them present only once. Material for sequencing was naive CD4+ T cells from blood. These receptors came from a man aged 18 to 29 with type 1 diabetes. Each CDR3 is given with its conserved first and last residue. The order of the fields is clone size, V gene, J gene, D gene, CDR3 DNA, CDR3 protein. The D gene is left open where the match is weak. Clone size, where shown, is once, few, many, or a class for clones that have expanded.

clone size: few; V gene: TRBV6-5; J gene: TRBJ2-1; D gene: NA; CDR3 DNA: TGTGCCAGCAGTAAAAACTCGGGACTTGAGCAGTTCTTC; CDR3 protein: CASSKNSGLEQFF
clone size: NA; V gene: TRBV5-4; J gene: TRBJ1-2; D gene: NA; CDR3 DNA: TGTGCCAGCAGCTTCGACAGTGCTAACTATGGCTACACCTTC; CDR3 protein: CASSFDSANYGYTF
clone size: NA; V gene: TRBV10-3; J gene: TRBJ2-1; D gene: TRBD1; CDR3 DNA: TGTGCCATCAGTGGGACAGGGGGTTTGATCGCTGAGCAGTTCTTC; CDR3 protein: CAISGTGGLIAEQFF
clone size: few; V gene: TRBV28; J gene: TRBJ1-1; D gene: NA; CDR3 DNA: TGTGCCAGCGGGTTACCGGTTACTGAAGCTTTCTTT; CDR3 protein: CASGLPVTEAFF
clone size: NA; V gene: TRBV25-1; J gene: TRBJ1-4; D gene: NA; CDR3 DNA: TGTGCCAGCTCCGAAATAGGGACGGGAGACGGGAAACTGTTTTTT; CDR3 protein: CASSEIGTGDGKLFF
clone size: NA; V gene: TRBV29-1; J gene: TRBJ2-1; D gene: TRBD2; CDR3 DNA: TGCAGCGTTAATAGCGGGGGGGCCGGTGAGCAGTTCTTC; CDR3 protein: CSVNSGGAGEQFF
clone size: few; V gene: TRBV7-6; J gene: TRBJ1-6; D gene: TRBD1; CDR3 DNA: TGTGCCAGCAGTCGGCAGGGGGATAATTCACCCCTCCACTTT; CDR3 protein: CASSRQGDNSPLHF
clone size: few; V gene: TRBV27; J gene: TRBJ2-3; D gene: NA; CDR3 DNA: TGTGCCAGCAGGGGGGACACAGATACGCAGTATTTT; CDR3 protein: CASRGDTDTQYF
clone size: NA; V gene: TRBV28; J gene: TRBJ2-1; D gene: NA; CDR3 DNA: TGTGCCAGCGGGGGGGCCGACACCGGCGACAATGAGCAGTTCTTC; CDR3 protein: CASGGADTGDNEQFF
clone size: NA; V gene: TRBV6-5; J gene: TRBJ1-1; D gene: NA; CDR3 DNA: TGTGCCAGCAGTTACGCAGGGGAGACTGAAGCTTTCTTT; CDR3 protein: CASSYAGETEAFF
clone size: NA; V gene: TRBV5-1; J gene: TRBJ2-5; D gene: NA; CDR3 DNA: TGCGCCAGCAGCTTGGAAAGGGGCGAGGGCCAAGAGACCCAGTACTTC; CDR3 protein: CASSLERGEGQETQYF
clone size: few; V gene: TRBV27; J gene: TRBJ2-3; D gene: NA; CDR3 DNA: TGTGCCAGCAGTTTCCGGGCCCCAGATACGCAGTATTTT; CDR3 protein: CASSFRAPDTQYF
clone size: NA; V gene: TRBV6-1; J gene: TRBJ1-1; D gene: NA; CDR3 DNA: TGTGCCACCGGCGTATCAGTGAACACTGAAGCTTTCTTT; CDR3 protein: CATGVSVNTEAFF
clone size: NA; V gene: TRBV15; J gene: TRBJ2-6; D gene: NA; CDR3 DNA: TGTGCCACCAGCAGAGAAGCAGGGGCCAACGTCCTGACTTTC; CDR3 protein: CATSREAGANVLTF
clone size: NA; V gene: TRBV4-1; J gene: TRBJ1-2; D gene: TRBD1; CDR3 DNA: TGCGCCAGCAGCCAAGTTCCCAGGCAGGGGGCAGGTTATGGCTACACCTTC; CDR3 protein: CASSQVPRQGAGYGYTF
clone size: NA; V gene: TRBV12-5; J gene: TRBJ2-1; D gene: TRBD1; CDR3 DNA: TGTGCTAGTGGTACCGGGACAGGGGGTCTGAGAGGCAATGAGCAGTTCTTC; CDR3 protein: CASGTGTGGLRGNEQFF
clone size: few; V gene: TRBV6-1; J gene: TRBJ2-4; D gene: TRBD2; CDR3 DNA: TGTGCCAGCAGTGAAGGGACTAGCGGGGGGGTAGCCAAAAACATTCAGTACTTC; CDR3 protein: CASSEGTSGGVAKNIQYF
clone size: NA; V gene: TRBV30; J gene: TRBJ1-4; D gene: NA; CDR3 DNA: TGTGCCTGGAGTTTGACAGATGAAAAACTGTTTTTT; CDR3 protein: CAWSLTDEKLFF
clone size: few; V gene: TRBV29-1; J gene: TRBJ1-1; D gene: NA; CDR3 DNA: TGCAGCGTTGAAGATTGGATGAGCACTGAAGCTTTCTTT; CDR3 protein: CSVEDWMSTEAFF
clone size: once; V gene: TRBV9; J gene: TRBJ2-3; D gene: NA; CDR3 DNA: TGTGCCAGCAGCGTAGATATCCAGGACAATCCCTGGGATACGCAGTATTTT; CDR3 protein: CASSVDIQDNPWDTQYF
clone size: NA; V gene: TRBV19; J gene: TRBJ1-5; D gene: NA; CDR3 DNA: TGTGCCAGTAGTGGGGGGGCCAATCAGCCCCAGCATTTT; CDR3 protein: CASSGGANQPQHF
clone size: NA; V gene: TRBV6-5; J gene: TRBJ2-7; D gene: NA; CDR3 DNA: TGTGCCAGCCTCGAGGGAGGGGGGAACGAGCAGTACTTC; CDR3 protein: CASLEGGGNEQYF
clone size: NA; V gene: TRBV28; J gene: TRBJ2-3; D gene: NA; CDR3 DNA: TGTGCCAGCAGCCCTATCGCAGATACGCAGTATTTT; CDR3 protein: CASSPIADTQYF
clone size: NA; V gene: TRBV5-4; J gene: TRBJ1-6; D gene: NA; CDR3 DNA: TGTGCCAGCAGCTTGCAGGGAATACTAAATTCACCCCTCCACTTT; CDR3 protein: CASSLQGILNSPLHF
clone size: NA; V gene: TRBV4-1; J gene: TRBJ1-2; D gene: NA; CDR3 DNA: TGCGCCAGCAGGGGTAGAGAGGGAAGGGGATATGGCTACACCTTC; CDR3 protein: CASRGREGRGYGYTF
clone size: NA; V gene: TRBV29-1; J gene: TRBJ2-7; D gene: NA; CDR3 DNA: TGCAGCGTAAGTGGGGTTGACTACGAGCAGTACTTC; CDR3 protein: CSVSGVDYEQYF
clone size: NA; V gene: TRBV2; J gene: TRBJ1-4; D gene: NA; CDR3 DNA: TGTGCCAGCAGGCTCAGGGACGTTTTAGAAAAACTGTTTTTT; CDR3 protein: CASRLRDVLEKLFF
clone size: NA; V gene: TRBV30; J gene: TRBJ2-1; D gene: NA; CDR3 DNA: TGTGCCTCAATTCCGGGGGCCTCCTACAATGAGCAGTTCTTC; CDR3 protein: CASIPGASYNEQFF
clone size: NA; V gene: TRBV5-1; J gene: TRBJ2-1; D gene: NA; CDR3 DNA: TGCGCCAGCAGACCCGGGGGCGGGAGCTCCTACAATGAGCAGTTCTTC; CDR3 protein: CASRPGGGSSYNEQFF
clone size: NA; V gene: TRBV5-1; J gene: TRBJ1-3; D gene: NA; CDR3 DNA: TGCGCCAGCAGCTTGGGTCTCGAGCCTAACTCTGGAAACACCATATATTTT; CDR3 protein: CASSLGLEPNSGNTIYF
clone size: NA; V gene: TRBV11-1; J gene: TRBJ2-5; D gene: NA; CDR3 DNA: TGTGCCAGCAGCTTGGGTTACCAAGAGACCCAGTACTTC; CDR3 protein: CASSLGYQETQYF
clone size: few; V gene: TRBV29-1; J gene: TRBJ2-3; D gene: NA; CDR3 DNA: TGCAGCGTTCCGATACGCCAAGGGGATACGCAGTATTTT; CDR3 protein: CSVPIRQGDTQYF
clone size: NA; V gene: TRBV7-2; J gene: TRBJ1-6; D gene: NA; CDR3 DNA: TGTGCCAGCAGCTTAGGTATTAGCACCTATAATTCACCCCTCCACTTT; CDR3 protein: CASSLGISTYNSPLHF
clone size: few; V gene: TRBV5-1; J gene: TRBJ1-1; D gene: NA; CDR3 DNA: TGCGCCAGCAGCTTGTCCCAGGGAACAGAAGCTTTCTTT; CDR3 protein: CASSLSQGTEAFF
clone size: NA; V gene: TRBV25-1; J gene: TRBJ2-7; D gene: NA; CDR3 DNA: TGTGCCAGCAGTGAGGCAGACGGTTCCTACGAGCAGTACTTC; CDR3 protein: CASSEADGSYEQYF
clone size: NA; V gene: TRBV7-7; J gene: TRBJ2-3; D gene: TRBD1; CDR3 DNA: TGTGCCAGCAGCCCTACAGGGGCAGATACGCAGTATTTT; CDR3 protein: CASSPTGADTQYF
clone size: NA; V gene: TRBV10-3; J gene: TRBJ1-3; D gene: NA; CDR3 DNA: TGTGCCATCCGTCGGGGTGAGAGCTCTGGAAACACCATATATTTT; CDR3 protein: CAIRRGESSGNTIYF
clone size: few; V gene: TRBV19; J gene: TRBJ2-3; D gene: NA; CDR3 DNA: TGTGCCAGTAGTAGACTCCAGGGTACAAACACAGATACGCAGTATTTT; CDR3 protein: CASSRLQGTNTDTQYF
clone size: NA; V gene: TRBV11-3; J gene: TRBJ1-2; D gene: NA; CDR3 DNA: TGTGCCAGCAGCTTATCGGACGGTTACTATGGCTACACCTTC; CDR3 protein: CASSLSDGYYGYTF
clone size: NA; V gene: TRBV5-4; J gene: TRBJ1-1; D gene: NA; CDR3 DNA: TGTGCCAGCAGCCCGTGGCAGGGGATGGGCACTGAAGCTTTCTTT; CDR3 protein: CASSPWQGMGTEAFF
clone size: NA; V gene: TRBV15; J gene: TRBJ1-4; D gene: NA; CDR3 DNA: TGTGCCACCAGGGCACTGAGCACTAATGAAAAACTGTTTTTT; CDR3 protein: CATRALSTNEKLFF
clone size: few; V gene: TRBV7-9; J gene: TRBJ1-6; D gene: NA; CDR3 DNA: TGTGCCAGCAGCTTCCCCTCGGACCGAAATTCACCCCTCCACTTT; CDR3 protein: CASSFPSDRNSPLHF
clone size: few; V gene: TRBV5-6; J gene: TRBJ1-1; D gene: NA; CDR3 DNA: TGTGCCAGCAGCTTGACTGGAAACACTGAAGCTTTCTTT; CDR3 protein: CASSLTGNTEAFF
clone size: NA; V gene: TRBV7-9; J gene: TRBJ2-5; D gene: TRBD1; CDR3 DNA: TGTGCCAGCAGCCGAGGACAGGGGAAGGAGACCCAGTACTTC; CDR3 protein: CASSRGQGKETQYF
clone size: NA; V gene: TRBV14; J gene: TRBJ1-1; D gene: TRBD1; CDR3 DNA: TGTGCCAGCAGCCAGGAGGGGGCTGCTGAAGCTTTCTTT; CDR3 protein: CASSQEGAAEAFF
clone size: NA; V gene: TRBV10-3; J gene: TRBJ1-1; D gene: NA; CDR3 DNA: TGTGCCATCGCTGACGGGAACACTGAAGCTTTCTTT; CDR3 protein: CAIADGNTEAFF
clone size: NA; V gene: TRBV6-6; J gene: TRBJ1-4; D gene: NA; CDR3 DNA: TGTGCCAGCAGTAGCTACGGACGGGGGAATGAAAAACTGTTTTTT; CDR3 protein: CASSSYGRGNEKLFF
clone size: few; V gene: TRBV15; J gene: TRBJ2-7; D gene: NA; CDR3 DNA: TGTGCCACCAGCAGAGATCGGGACCCTATTACCCTCTCCTACGAGCAGTACTTC; CDR3 protein: CATSRDRDPITLSYEQYF